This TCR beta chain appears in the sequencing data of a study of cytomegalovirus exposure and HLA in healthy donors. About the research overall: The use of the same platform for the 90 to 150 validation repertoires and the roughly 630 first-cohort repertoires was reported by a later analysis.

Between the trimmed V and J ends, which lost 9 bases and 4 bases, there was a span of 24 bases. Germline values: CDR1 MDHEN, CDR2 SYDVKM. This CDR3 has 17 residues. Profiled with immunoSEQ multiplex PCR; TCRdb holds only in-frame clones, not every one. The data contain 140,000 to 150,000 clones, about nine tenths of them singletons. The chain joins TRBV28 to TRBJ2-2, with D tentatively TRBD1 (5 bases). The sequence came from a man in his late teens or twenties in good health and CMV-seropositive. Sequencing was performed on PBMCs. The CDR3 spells CASSWTSRGRATGELFF. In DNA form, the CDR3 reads TGTGCCAGTTCTTGGACAAGCCGTGGAAGGGCCACCGGGGAGCTGTTTTTT. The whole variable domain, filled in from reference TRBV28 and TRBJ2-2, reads DVKVTQSSRYLVKRTGEKVFLECVQDMDHENMFWYRQDPGLGLRLIYFSYDVKMKEKGDIPEGYSVSREKKERFSLILESASTNQTSMYLCASSWTSRGRATGELFFGEGSRLTVL.